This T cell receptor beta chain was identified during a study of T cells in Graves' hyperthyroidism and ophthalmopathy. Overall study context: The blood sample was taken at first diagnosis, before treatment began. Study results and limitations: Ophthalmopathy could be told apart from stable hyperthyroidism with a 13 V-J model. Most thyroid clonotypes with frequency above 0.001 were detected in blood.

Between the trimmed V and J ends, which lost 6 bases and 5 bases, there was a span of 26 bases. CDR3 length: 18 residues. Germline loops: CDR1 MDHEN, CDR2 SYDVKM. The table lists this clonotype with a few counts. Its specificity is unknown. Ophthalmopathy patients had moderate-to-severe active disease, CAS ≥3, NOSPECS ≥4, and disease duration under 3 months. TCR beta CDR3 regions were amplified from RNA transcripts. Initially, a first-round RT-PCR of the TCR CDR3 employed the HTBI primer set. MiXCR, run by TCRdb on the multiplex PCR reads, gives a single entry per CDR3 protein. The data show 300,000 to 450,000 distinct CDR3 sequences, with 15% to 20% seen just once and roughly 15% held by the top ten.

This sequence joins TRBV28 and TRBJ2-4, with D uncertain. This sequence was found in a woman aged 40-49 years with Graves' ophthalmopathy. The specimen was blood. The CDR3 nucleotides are TGTGCCAGCAGCCCTCCCCAGGTTGGTTCGCACGGAGAAAACATTCAGTACTTC. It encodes CASSPPQVGSHGENIQYF.